These 14 T cell receptor beta chains were all obtained from the same sample, sequenced in a study of T cell repertoires in cytomegalovirus infection. MiXCR was run by TCRdb on the reads, yielding one entry per CDR3 protein. Of roughly 920,000 distinct CDR3 sequences listed, approximately 32% are singletons. What these receptors recognize is not known. The sequencing used cultured CD8+ T cells from PBMCs, collected from culture after CMV antigen stimulation. Receptors originate from a human donor in good health (CMV status not recorded). Some clones in this sample may be carry-over from other donors' samples.

The chain has TRBV27 and TRBJ2-5; no definite D call. CDR3 length equals 14 residues. V was trimmed by 6 bases and J by 3 bases, leaving 14 bases between them. Germline V gene sequence: CDR1 MNHEY, CDR2 SMNVEV (reference sequence). CDR3 loop: CASRPEVAEETQYF. CDR3 DNA sequence: TGTGCCAGCAGGCCAGAGGTGGCAGAAGAGACCCAGTACTTC.

This clonotype turned up a few times. One end of the junction is discordant with germline, which a read error may explain. The chain has TRBV7-7 and TRBJ2-2; 7 nucleotides line up with TRBD1. Germline lookup yields CDR1 SSHAT and CDR2 FNYEAQ (reference sequence). The CDR3 is 16 amino acids. For the CDR3, the DNA is TGTGCTAGCAGCTTAGAGACAGGGAAGAACACCGGGGAGCTGTTTTTT. Protein: CASSLETGKNTGELFF.

The V gene is TRBV9, the J gene TRBJ2-3; TRBD2 agrees at 9 bases. Germline V gene data show CDR1 as SGDLS and CDR2 as YYNGEE. V dropped 4 bases and J dropped 3; count of bases not matched to a gene: 12. This CDR3 region has 17 residues. The CDR3 nucleotides are TGTGCCAGCAGCATGCATAGCGGGGGCGGTACAACAGATACGCAGTATTTT. This gives the protein CASSMHSGGGTTDTQYF. The full variable domain, with the rest looked up from reference TRBV9 and TRBJ2-3, is DSGVTQTPKHLITATGQRVTLRCSPRSGDLSVYWYQQSLDQGLQFLIQYYNGEERAKGNILERFSAQQFPDLHSELNLSSLELGDSALYFCASSMHSGGGTTDTQYFGPGTRLTVL.

The sample holds a few counts of this clonotype. The gene calls are TRBV6-2 or TRBV6-3 and TRBJ1-1, with TRBD1 matching 10 bases. CDR1 and CDR2 from the germline V gene are MNHEY and SVGEGT. CDR3 length equals 18 residues. Trimming at V came to 1 base and at J to 4 bases, leaving 12 bases not matched to a gene. This CDR3 reads CASSYLDRDRGMSTEAFF. In nucleotides, the CDR3 is TGTGCCAGCAGTTACTTGGACCGGGACAGGGGAATGAGCACTGAAGCTTTCTTT.

A few counts support this clonotype. The chain employs TRBV28 and TRBJ1-5; tentatively, D is TRBD1 (6 bases). Germline V lookup: CDR1 MDHEN, CDR2 SYDVKM. The CDR3 contains 15 residues. V lost 6 bases and J lost 2, with 14 bases in between. CDR3 sequence: CASRAAGVGNQPQHF. CDR3 sequence (DNA): TGTGCCAGCAGAGCAGCAGGGGTGGGCAATCAGCCCCAGCATTTT.

This clonotype was seen repeatedly, ten times or more. V gene TRBV7-2 combines with J gene TRBJ2-7, with 9 positions matching TRBD1. Trimming removed 5 bases from V and 5 bases from J; junction bases left unmatched: 4. This CDR3 is built from 13 residues. CDR1 SGHTA and CDR2 FQGNSA come from the germline V gene. The CDR3 spells CASSLWTGDEQYV. DNA of the CDR3: TGTGCCAGCAGCCTCTGGACAGGGGACGAGCAGTACGTC.

The chain couples TRBV6-5 to TRBJ2-1, with a tentative D call TRBD2 (5 bases). V lost 0 bases, J lost 2 bases, and 14 bases lay in between. CDR1 is MNHEY, CDR2 SVGAGI, per germline. The CDR3 contains 17 residues. CDR3 in amino acids: CASSYSGGHWPYNEQFF. The CDR3 bases are TGTGCCAGCAGTTACTCCGGCGGGCACTGGCCCTACAATGAGCAGTTCTTC.

The chain joins TRBV28 to TRBJ2-7; the D gene is possibly TRBD1 (5 bases). Trimming cost V 3 bases and J 2 bases, with 8 bases left between them. This CDR3 has 13 residues. Germline V gene sequence: CDR1 MDHEN, CDR2 SYDVKM. The CDR3 coding sequence is TGTGCCAGCAGTTTCGACAGCGCCTACGAGCAGTACGTC. As protein: CASSFDSAYEQYV.

This clonotype was observed a handful of times. This chain joins TRBV5-4 and TRBJ2-5, with unresolved D. CDR1 is SGHNT, CDR2 YYREEE, per germline (reference sequence). The V gene lost 0 bases and the J gene lost 0 bases, with 9 bases spanning the gap. The CDR3 runs to 15 residues. CDR3 sequence reads: CASSLGRAYQETQYF. For the CDR3, the DNA is TGTGCCAGCAGCTTGGGTAGGGCGTACCAAGAGACCCAGTACTTC.

Note on this clonotype: A clone one base away is much larger, so this may be a read error. This chain uses TRBV7-2 with TRBJ2-7; TRBD1 might be the D (5 bases). CDR1 and CDR2 (germline): SGHTA, FQGNSA. The length of the CDR3 is 13 residues. The DNA for the CDR3 is TGTGTCAGCAGCCTCGACAGTTACTACGAGCAGTACGTC. Protein product: CVSSLDSYYEQYV.

The J gene is TRBJ1-1, the V gene TRBV20-1, with D possibly TRBD1 on 6 matching bases. CDR3 length: 14 residues. V was trimmed by 0 bases and J by 4 bases, leaving 12 bases between them. Germline V CDR1 and CDR2: DFQATT, SNEGSKA (reference sequence). This chain's CDR3 is CSARDRKGGTEAFF. The CDR3 region has the DNA TGCAGTGCTAGAGACCGGAAAGGGGGCACTGAAGCTTTCTTT.

This clonotype was detected a few times. The rearrangement uses TRBV20-1 and TRBJ1-2; TRBD1 matches 7 bases. This CDR3 has 16 residues. Trimming cost V 0 bases and J 8 bases; bases outside gene matches: 15. Germline CDR1 reads DFQATT; CDR2 reads SNEGSKA (reference sequence). The CDR3 loop reads CSARDYAGTAGGGYTF. CDR3 nucleotides: TGCAGTGCTAGAGATTACGCCGGGACAGCGGGGGGCGGCTACACCTTC.

A few counts support this clonotype. The V gene is TRBV15, the J gene TRBJ2-3; 7 bases are shared with TRBD1. The V gene end was trimmed by 0 bases and the J gene end by 4 bases; junction bases not matched to a gene: 4. Per the germline V gene, CDR1 is LNHNV and CDR2 is YYDKDF (reference sequence). The CDR3 runs 15 residues. The CDR3 DNA follows: TGTGCCACCAGCAGAGACGACAGGGTGGCAGATACGCAGTATTTT. It translates to CATSRDDRVADTQYF.

A few counts support this clonotype. This chain connects TRBV6-5 to TRBJ2-1; D gene ambiguous. Trimming removed 2 bases at V and 7 bases at J, with 27 bases between. CDR1 is MNHEY and CDR2 is SVGAGI in the germline V gene. The CDR3 runs to 19 residues. This CDR3 is CASSYTNSPKDGPLNEQFF. The CDR3 DNA sequence: TGTGCCAGCAGTTACACTAACTCTCCAAAGGACGGGCCTCTTAATGAGCAGTTCTTC.